Below, 5 T cell receptor beta chains from the same sample are listed, as sequenced in a study of monozygotic twins with inflammatory bowel disease. After re-calling the 5' RACE reads, TCRdb lists one entry per CDR3 protein, DNA absent. Found here are nearly 450,000 distinct CDR3 sequences; the top ten clones hold about 2.2%. Input material: blood. The receptor source for this set is a human donor with ulcerative colitis or Crohn's disease, or a healthy co-twin of an affected twin (not recorded which).

The chain joins TRBV18 to TRBJ1-1. The CDR3 runs 11 residues. Germline CDR1 is KGHSH and CDR2 is LQKENI. CDR3 sequence: CASSPKEEAFF.

The J gene is TRBJ2-3, the V gene TRBV6-6; TCRdb outputs TRBD1, but without DNA this stays unchecked. Germline CDR1 reads MNHNY; CDR2 reads SVGAGI (reference sequence). The CDR3 extends over 14 amino acids. CDR3 residues: CACCDRGSSDTQYF.

This sequence joins TRBV7-2 and TRBJ2-7; the D gene TCRdb calls, TRBD2, cannot be checked with no DNA. CDR1 and CDR2 (germline): SGHTA, FQGNSA. This CDR3 comprises 15 residues. The CDR3: CASSLANGLAGEQYF.

J is TRBJ2-7 and V is TRBV12-3 or TRBV12-4; the TCRdb call, TRBD2, lacks DNA for checking. This CDR3 spans 15 amino acids. CDR3: CASSLANGRRGEQYF.

The chain has TRBV20-1 and TRBJ1-4; TCRdb's D gene call, TRBD1, goes unchecked for lack of DNA. The CDR3 consists of 16 residues. Germline V gene data show CDR1 as DFQATT and CDR2 as SNEGSKA (reference sequence). The CDR3 here is CSARDLLGAHNEKLFF.